The following is a TCR beta chain sequence with its context. The clone's antigen remains unknown. Base-call qualities are not available, and no considerably larger clone is one nucleotide away. There are 15 amino acids in the CDR3, from cysteine to phenylalanine inclusive. The read is trimmed to its CDR3 DNA, 45 bases read in frame from base 1. For CDR1 and CDR2, the germline V gene lists SGHRS and YFSETQ. Trimming takes 6 bases off V and 2 bases off J; junction bases not matched to a gene: 9. This record comes from a study of memory CD4+ T cells and cytomegalovirus serostatus (dated by TCRdb to between 2018 and 2021). In the study overall: The cohort comprised 33 healthy Belgian adults, 9 CMV seropositive and some 25 CMV seronegative. CD4+ memory TCRbeta repertoires of a Belgian cohort with known cytomegalovirus serostatus were sequenced in order to replicate a published TCR-based CMV serostatus classifier. Findings and caveats that apply to the study as a whole: The results were read as suggesting that the CMV-associated TCR signature is, for the most part, present in the CD4+ memory repertoire. On the Belgian cohort, the classifier built on the original framework reached a median bootstrapped AUC of about 0.95, with a 95% CI of 0.76-1.00. Among the 150 to 200 previously reported CMV-associated TCRbeta sequences, some 70 showed up in the CD4+ memory repertoires, with each one found in between one and five individuals. For CMV serostatus prediction, a median bootstrapped AUC of 0.95 was reached with the original framework, and a median bootstrapped AUC of roughly 0.92 was reached with a US-trained random forest. Only CD4+CD45RO+ memory cells were sequenced, in contrast to the original study, which included naive and memory CD4+ and CD8+ populations.

A FACSAria II was used to sort memory CD4+ T cells, defined as single viable CD3+CD4+CD8-CD45RO+ cells. CMV serostatus was assessed using a Roche Elecsys assay, by which serum IgG against CMV pp150, pp28, p38 and p52 was detected. Once the samples were thawed, total CD4+ T cells were enriched through positive selection using CD4 magnetic microbeads. Samples originated from another study that specifically interrogated the CD4+ T cell memory repertoire. Peripheral blood mononuclear cells were isolated and cryopreserved following standard operating procedures; serum was stored at -80 °C. The staining relied on CD3-PerCP (BW264/56), CD4-APC (RPA-T4), CD45RO-PE (UCHT1) and CD8-Pacific Orange (3B5) antibodies, and Sytox blue was used to exclude non-viable cells. Genomic DNA was extracted from sorted cells with the Quick-DNA Microprep Kit. TCRbeta DNA was amplified with the immunoSEQ hsTCRbeta kit following the manufacturer's protocol. An Illumina MiSeq instrument was used to sequence the TCRbeta libraries. The original methods were these. Once out-of-frame sequences had been removed, approximately 2,000,000 distinct TCRbeta sequences were left, which works out to an average of around 70,000 per individual. Each individual was scored using the number of 150 to 200 previously reported CMV-associated TCRbeta sequences that the individual carried and the total number of productive distinct TCRbeta sequences. A beta-binomial model was reimplemented in Python, and random forests from scikit-learn, run with default parameters, were trained on data from the US cohort. Classifier performance on the Belgian cohort was reported as the median AUC with percentile confidence intervals calculated over 10,000 bootstrap iterations. This is the immuneACCESS table as TCRdb keeps it, with only in-frame sequences that have V and J called. A part of the clones is gone; compared with another copy, unresolved V genes explain less than half, and the rest is unexplained. V, J and clone size derive from that table, while D and trimming were established from the DNA sequence. This sample comprises approximately 26,000 clones, over 70% of them detected only once. The top ten hold around 0.66% of the sample.

Source material: memory CD4+ T cells from blood. The rearranged segments are TRBV5-1 and TRBJ2-3; TRBD2 aligns with 7 central bases. This sequence originates from an adult in good health and CMV-seronegative. The CDR3 region: CASTRGGGTTDTQYF. The bases are TGCGCCAGCACCCGAGGCGGGGGAACCACAGATACGCAGTATTTT.